This entry concerns a single T cell receptor (beta chain). Its target is unknown. The data belong to a study of CD8 T cells in Susac syndrome. Study-level findings and limits: It was acknowledged in the study that the number of individuals who were included in its TCR sequencing and HLA analysis was relatively small.

Patients having Susac syndrome satisfied recently defined diagnostic criteria for definite or probable disease. Negative isolation yielded the CD8+ and CD4+ T cells, while FACS enriched the TEMRA cells. Reverse transcription used roughly 0.45 to 1 ug RNA and random hexamers. Across 54 Vbeta and 13 Jbeta, immunoSEQ multiplex PCR amplified TCR beta CDR3. MiXCR, run by TCRdb on the immunoSEQ multiplex PCR reads, gives a single entry per CDR3 protein. The data contain more than 70,000 distinct CDR3 sequences, approximately 94% of them seen just once; the ten biggest clones take up about 0.5%. V dropped 0 bases and J dropped 7; count of bases not matched to a gene: 6. CDR3 length equals 14 residues. Germline V lookup: CDR1 DFQATT, CDR2 SNEGSKA (reference sequence).

The sequenced sample consisted of CD8+ T cells from PBMCs. This TCR was recovered from a human donor with Susac syndrome. The chain recombines TRBV20-1 with TRBJ2-1; 7 bases fit TRBD1. In nucleotides, the CDR3 is TGCAGTGCTAGAGATAGAGACAGGGTAAATGAGCAGTTCTTC. This translates into CSARDRDRVNEQFF.